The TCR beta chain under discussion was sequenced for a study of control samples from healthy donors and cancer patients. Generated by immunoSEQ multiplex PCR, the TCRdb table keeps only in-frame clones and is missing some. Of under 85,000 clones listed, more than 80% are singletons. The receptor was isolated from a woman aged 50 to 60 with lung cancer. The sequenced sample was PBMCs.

The CDR3 nucleotides read TGTGCCAGTAGTATTGGGCCAGGAAATGAAAAACTGTTTTTT. Its translation is CASSIGPGNEKLFF. The chain is built from TRBV19 and TRBJ1-4, with unresolved D. Trimming took 3 bases from V and 5 from J, leaving 10 bases between them. The CDR3 extends over 14 amino acids. Germline CDR1 is LNHDA and CDR2 is SQIVND (reference sequence).